This T cell receptor (beta chain) is from a study of Graves' ophthalmopathy and Graves' hyperthyroidism. Study results and limitations: From stable hyperthyroidism, ophthalmopathy was separated by a 13-signature model with just over 85% sensitivity and 80% to 82% specificity.

TCR beta CDR3 regions were amplified from RNA transcripts. The first round was an RT-PCR with HTBI primers, and the second round was a multiplex PCR. TCRdb passed the multiplex PCR reads through MiXCR, listing each CDR3 protein once. The data show about 740,000 distinct CDR3 sequences, 35% to 50% seen once. In its sample, this clonotype was seen many times. Its cognate antigen is unknown. CDR1 and CDR2 from the germline V gene are SNHLY and FYNNEI. V lost 7 bases and J 0 bases, leaving 7 bases between the germline ends. The CDR3 loop spans 12 amino acids. As diagnostic evidence, clinical symptoms, serum thyroxine, TRAb, thyroid ultrasound and orbital computed tomography were relied upon.

The chain couples TRBV2 to TRBJ2-7; D call uncertain. Sequencing was done on a sample of peripheral blood. This clonotype was obtained from an adult man with Graves' ophthalmopathy. CDR3 sequence (DNA): TGTGCCAGCAACGTGGCCTCCTACGAGCAGTACTTC. This translates into CASNVASYEQYF.